Below, 21 T cell receptor beta chains from the same sample are listed, as sequenced in a study of blood T cell repertoires in COVID-19. Clones were sequenced by immunoSEQ multiplex PCR, and TCRdb holds only the in-frame ones, with some missing. Found here are over 75,000 clones, approximately 82% of them singletons; the top ten hold 11%. The sequencing input was peripheral blood. The receptors shown here come from a human donor in a cohort sampled during active COVID-19.

J is TRBJ1-4 and V is TRBV19; 8 nucleotides line up with TRBD1. The germline V gene encodes CDR1 LNHDA and CDR2 SQIVND (reference sequence). The CDR3 length is 16 residues. The V and J ends lost 1 base and 7 bases, in that order; junction bases with no gene match: 8. CDR3 bases: TGTGCCAGTAGTATAGCCGCCGGGACAGGCCGTGAAAAACTGTTTTTT. Its protein is CASSIAAGTGREKLFF.

The chain combines TRBV7-3 with TRBJ2-1; possibly TRBD2 for D (6 bases). CDR1 is SGHTA, CDR2 FQGTGA, per germline. V lost 5 bases to trimming and J lost 0 bases, with 11 bases between them. The length of the CDR3 is 15 residues. CDR3 residues: CASSPGGSSYNEQFF. The DNA for the CDR3 is TGTGCCAGCAGCCCCGGAGGGAGCTCCTACAATGAGCAGTTCTTC.

V gene TRBV9 combines with J gene TRBJ1-1; maybe TRBD1 (5 bases). V gave up 4 bases and J gave up 5 bases, with 15 bases separating them. CDR3 length: 14 amino acids. Germline CDR1 SGDLS, CDR2 YYNGEE. CDR3: CASSRGGTPTEAFF. CDR3 nucleotides: TGTGCCAGCAGCCGGGGGGGGACTCCGACTGAAGCTTTCTTT.

The CDR3 region is CASSVGQGAGTGELFF. CDR3 DNA sequence: TGTGCCAGCAGCGTAGGGCAGGGGGCGGGGACCGGGGAGCTGTTTTTT. J is TRBJ2-2 and V is TRBV9; 8 bases are shared with TRBD1. V gave up 0 bases and J gave up 5 bases; unmatched junction bases: 6. The CDR3 consists of 16 residues. Germline-derived CDR1 and CDR2 are SGDLS and YYNGEE. Looking up the rest from reference TRBV9 and TRBJ2-2 gives the full variable domain: DSGVTQTPKHLITATGQRVTLRCSPRSGDLSVYWYQQSLDQGLQFLIQYYNGEERAKGNILERFSAQQFPDLHSELNLSSLELGDSALYFCASSVGQGAGTGELFFGEGSRLTVL.

This clone appeared a single time. The CDR3 coding sequence is TGTGCCAGCAGGGACAGTGGCCAAGAGACCCAGTACTTC. Translated, it gives CASRDSGQETQYF. The rearrangement links TRBV7-3 to TRBJ2-5, with TRBD1 as a possible D gene (6 bases). Germline CDR1 is SGHTA and CDR2 is FQGTGA. The CDR3 covers 13 residues. V lost 6 bases and J lost 1, with 9 bases in between.

The rearrangement joins TRBV18 to TRBJ1-4, with D possibly TRBD1 on 6 matching bases. The V gene's germline CDR1 is KGHSH and CDR2 LQKENI. The CDR3 length is 14 residues. Trimming stripped 5 bases from V and 2 bases from J, with 9 bases between. CDR3 sequence: CASSKQGTNEKLFF. As DNA, the CDR3 is TGTGCCAGCTCAAAACAGGGTACTAATGAAAAACTGTTTTTT.

The chain combines TRBV28 with TRBJ2-1, with TRBD2 matching over 11 bases. Germline-derived CDR1 and CDR2 are MDHEN and SYDVKM. The CDR3 contains 17 residues. Trimming removed 3 bases from V and 4 bases from J; junction bases left unmatched: 8. For the CDR3, the DNA is TGTGCCAGCAGTTTTCCCCCGACTAGCGGGACTTACAATGAGCAGTTCTTC. Translated: CASSFPPTSGTYNEQFF.

The chain is built from TRBV5-1 and TRBJ2-1; 7 positions match TRBD1. Trimming cost V 4 bases and J 5 bases; bases outside gene matches: 9. The CDR3 runs to 15 residues. From germline, CDR1 is SGHRS and CDR2 YFSETQ. CDR3 sequence: CASSDFRGIDNEQFF. The CDR3 bases are TGCGCCAGCAGCGACTTCAGGGGGATTGACAATGAGCAGTTCTTC.

This rearrangement joins TRBV4-3 to TRBJ2-4, with D possibly TRBD1 on 5 matching bases. Germline-derived CDR1 and CDR2 are LGHNA and YSLEER. V shed 0 bases and J shed 6 bases, with 12 bases lying between them. This CDR3 has 15 residues. The CDR3 coding sequence is TGCGCCAGCAGCCAAGAAAGGGGTTGGGGAAACATTCAGTACTTC. It codes for CASSQERGWGNIQYF.

The J gene is TRBJ1-2, the V gene TRBV4-3; D not certain. Germline V gene lookup returns CDR1 LGHNA and CDR2 YSLEER. This CDR3 is 15 amino acids long. With 1 base removed from V and 0 bases from J, the gap between germline ends came to 9 bases. The CDR3 loop is CASSQAGSTNYGYTF. CDR3 bases: TGCGCCAGCAGCCAAGCGGGATCAACTAACTATGGCTACACCTTC.

This clone was seen a single time. This chain connects TRBV10-1 to TRBJ2-7; 9 bases are a match to TRBD2. Germline CDR1 and CDR2: WNHNN and SYGVQD (reference sequence). V gave up 0 bases and J gave up 5 bases; unmatched junction bases: 8. The CDR3 loop spans 16 amino acids. The CDR3 sequence: CASSESSLAGRNEQYF. As DNA, the CDR3 is TGCGCCAGCAGTGAGTCGTCCCTAGCGGGACGCAACGAGCAGTACTTC.

The rearrangement uses TRBV2 and TRBJ1-6; D remains unclear. CDR1 is SNHLY and CDR2 is FYNNEI in the germline V gene. V dropped 1 base and J dropped 0 bases, with 4 bases sitting between them. The CDR3 spans 15 residues. The chain's CDR3 is CASSEESSYNSPLHF. The CDR3 DNA is TGTGCCAGCAGTGAAGAGAGCTCCTATAATTCACCCCTCCACTTT.

The CDR3 is CASSELTSGGSIDTQYF. As DNA, the CDR3 is TGTGCCAGCAGCGAGCTTACTAGCGGGGGGTCGATAGATACGCAGTATTTT. This rearrangement joins TRBV9 to TRBJ2-3; 12 nucleotides match TRBD2. The CDR3 contains 17 residues. In germline, CDR1 is SGDLS, CDR2 YYNGEE. Germline trimming cut 3 bases from V and 5 bases from J; bases unmatched to any gene: 10.

V and J are TRBV3-1 (or the pseudogene TRBV3-2) and TRBJ2-2; D unresolved. The germline V gene has CDR1 LGHDT and CDR2 YNNKEL (reference sequence). V was clipped by 4 bases and J by 8 bases, with 5 bases between them. The CDR3 spans 11 residues. Here the CDR3 DNA reads TGTGCCAGCAGCCTTACAGGGGAGCTGTTTTTT. This sequence encodes CASSLTGELFF.

V gene TRBV10-2 combines with J gene TRBJ1-1; the D gene is possibly TRBD1 (6 bases). V was pared by 2 bases and J by 4 bases, with 14 bases between. The CDR3 totals 15 residues. The V gene's germline CDR1 is WSHSY and CDR2 SAAADI. The CDR3, as DNA: TGCGCCAGCAGTGAGGGGGGGGCTGAGGCCACTGAAGCTTTCTTT. Translation: CASSEGGAEATEAFF.

This chain uses TRBV10-3 with TRBJ1-1; a weak D match, TRBD1 (6 bases). This CDR3 region has 12 residues. With 1 base removed from V and 7 bases from J, the gap between germline ends came to 7 bases. Germline V gene lookup returns CDR1 ENHRY and CDR2 SYGVKD. The CDR3 is CAISEWTVEAFF. The CDR3 DNA reads TGTGCCATCAGTGAGTGGACAGTTGAAGCTTTCTTT.

The chain is built from TRBV27 and TRBJ2-3; D not certain. There are 16 residues in the CDR3. Germline lookup yields CDR1 MNHEY and CDR2 SMNVEV (reference sequence). V was shortened by 0 bases and J by 2 bases, with 12 bases between the two germline ends. In DNA, the CDR3 is TGTGCCAGCAGTTTATCGGGCTTACAGTACACAGATACGCAGTATTTT. It yields the protein CASSLSGLQYTDTQYF.

This rearrangement joins TRBV19 to TRBJ1-2; D is unresolved. This CDR3 contains 14 residues. The V gene's germline CDR1 is LNHDA and CDR2 SQIVND (reference sequence). V was shortened by 0 bases and J by 4 bases, with 9 bases between the two germline ends. CDR3 DNA sequence: TGTGCCAGTAGTATAGAAAAGGAGGGCTATGGCTACACCTTC. Protein sequence: CASSIEKEGYGYTF.

The chain uses TRBV5-1 and TRBJ1-1, with 8 bases matching TRBD1. The CDR3 length is 13 residues. Germline-derived CDR1 and CDR2 are SGHRS and YFSETQ. The ends lost 4 bases at V and 3 bases at J; junction bases unmatched: 2. The CDR3 sequence: CASSKTGDTEAFF. The CDR3 DNA reads TGCGCCAGCAGCAAGACAGGGGACACTGAAGCTTTCTTT.

The chain uses TRBV29-1 and TRBJ1-1; tentatively, D is TRBD1 (6 bases). The CDR3 has 13 residues. V lost 3 bases and J lost 5, with 13 bases in between. Germline assignment: CDR1 SQVTM and CDR2 ANQGSEA. The CDR3 spells CSVDVRGATEAFF. The CDR3 DNA reads as TGCAGCGTTGATGTTCGGGGGGCGACTGAAGCTTTCTTT.

The chain recombines TRBV2 with TRBJ1-5; D may be TRBD1 (6 bases). V was trimmed by 1 base and J by 7 bases, leaving 11 bases between them. Germline-derived CDR1 and CDR2 are SNHLY and FYNNEI. This CDR3 comprises 14 residues. CDR3 amino acids: CASSEGPGEQPQHF. In DNA form, the CDR3 reads TGTGCCAGCAGTGAAGGTCCAGGGGAACAGCCCCAGCATTTT.